This T cell receptor (beta chain) was sequenced in a study of cytomegalovirus exposure and HLA in healthy donors (TCRdb year 2017). Broadly, across the study: In an earlier analysis of 450 to 750 of the donors, 250 to 350 Gb of sequence data and 100 million or so unique TCR beta sequences from approximately 180 million T cells were reported. An earlier analysis of roughly 580 of the donors used high-throughput TCR beta sequencing to judge whether each TCR beta V gene segment behaved as functional or pseudogenic. Both class I and class II loci were covered by HLA typing, at four-digit resolution. An early release covering roughly 600 HLA-typed donors comprised 300 to 350 gigabases of sequencing data and approximately 85 million unique TCR sequences. The number of typed donors differed by locus: about 629-630 for A, B, C, DRB1 and DQB1; approximately 540 for DQA1; approximately 600 for DPA1; and 450 to 480 for DPB1. The T cell repertoires of 666 subjects were profiled by immunosequencing and related to cytomegalovirus serostatus. Along with the approximately 700-subject first cohort, a separate validation cohort of over a hundred different subjects was used. The study aimed to test whether cataloging public T cell receptors could reveal signatures of past pathogen exposure. Rather than drawing on any new phenotypic data, the later analysis identified candidate immune exposures from TCR beta sequences and the way those sequences occurred across donors. To study patterns of TCR occurrence, a later analysis re-analyzed previously published TCR beta repertoires from several hundred donors and added high-resolution HLA genotyping. Donor age, sex, ethnicity and CMV serostatus were compiled together with the repertoire data. The genetic ancestry cluster associated with self-reported Caucasian donors included approximately 85% of the roughly 380 genotyped donors. All discovery cohort repertoires had been generated using a single sequencing platform. Four or five DR-DQ haplotypes were handled as single units for association and clustering, since linkage in the cohort was strong. In a later genetic analysis, genome-wide SNP genotypes for about 55% of the 666 donors were used, and that subset was treated as a discovery cohort. Across some 400 genotyped donors of the cohort, an average of about 240,000 unique TCR beta nucleotide sequences per donor were sequenced, and about a sixth of those sequences were non-productive. To predict cytomegalovirus infection status, the study combined high-throughput TCR immunosequencing, statistical association of individual TCRs with disease status, and machine learning. Broader findings and caveats from the paper: In an earlier analysis of a few hundred of the donors, most TCR beta V segments were observed in productive rearrangements about 87% or about 30% of the time, broadly matching IMGT annotations. The study gave a list of over 150 TCR beta chains associated with cytomegalovirus. Strong co-occurrence of HLA alleles, especially DR and DQ, made assigning TCR associations to individual alleles difficult. The sequencing pipeline was judged likely to have produced a cluster of highly shared sequence variants as a technical artifact. Specific HLA alleles were associated with 16,951 TCR beta sequences at a false discovery rate of 0.05 in a later analysis. Most CMV-associated TCR beta chains appeared to be HLA-restricted in a later analysis, and the HLA associations seemed to be driven largely by CMV exposure. Approximately 18 rarely observed V segments, including chromosome 9 orphons, were excluded from the earlier analysis of a few hundred of the donors because counts were too low. In a later analysis, HLA-associated TCR beta chains showed more clonal expansion and lower generation probabilities than non-associated chains that were equally common. A later analysis found that TCR association rates varied across HLA loci, with DRB1 alleles showing the most associated TCRs and HLA-C alleles the fewest. Across donors, most TCR sequences were observed very rarely, whereas some public TCRs were present in many individuals. A later genetic analysis reported fewer N-insertions in productive TCRs among donors in an Asian-associated ancestry cluster than the approximately 670-donor mean. Presence/absence analyses assumed roughly uniform sequencing depth across donors, an assumption that may not hold. For the cohort, immune exposure information was limited to CMV serostatus. Correlated functional status among segregating V segments might be attributable to linkage disequilibrium, but an unknown experimental factor could not be ruled out. The 87-base-pair reads could not distinguish some IMGT-functional V segments, including TRBV6-2 and TRBV6-3, so those segments were excluded. A further reported finding was that TCR beta sequences accurately predicted the HLA-A and HLA-B alleles for most subjects in the first cohort. According to the authors, the approach could potentially be generalized to other disease states and immunological phenotypes. Cytomegalovirus status was reported to be diagnosed by the classifier with high specificity and sensitivity in both the original and validation cohorts. Because HLA typing was missing for some donors at each locus, association tests included only the typed subset. A later genetic analysis associated a missense DCLRE1C variant with V-gene and J-gene trimming of TCR beta chains, and an independent cohort replicated the association. A few of the identified cytomegalovirus-associated TCR beta chains were confirmed in vitro to be specific for cytomegalovirus antigens. A later analysis reported that several top co-occurrence clusters appeared linked to parvovirus B19, influenza, CMV and Epstein-Barr virus. The cohort was sequenced for TCR beta chains only, and without alpha or paired-chain data the features that could be detected were limited.

Measured from the cysteine to the phenylalanine, the CDR3 is 13 residues long. The kept DNA is CDR3 alone, 39 bases in frame from the first base. From a lookup of the germline V gene, CDR1 and CDR2 are SGHVS and FQNEAQ. Trimmed from V: 6 bases; trimmed from J: 0 bases; junction bases lacking a gene match: 0. In total, just over 650 healthy bone marrow donors made up the cohort. At the time of sampling, every cohort member was nominally healthy, though immune exposures that went unrecorded were likely present. The donor tested CMV seropositive and was one of the 289 seropositive cohort members. A peripheral blood sample was provided by each donor, and peripheral blood mononuclear cells were used for TCR beta sequencing. The Qiagen DNeasy Blood Extraction Kit was used to extract genomic DNA from the blood cell samples. Receptors were amplified or captured by the immunoSEQ multiplex PCR assay. The multiplex PCR relied on a mix of 60 forward primers for TCR Vbeta segments and 13 reverse primers for TCR Jbeta segments. The CDR3 region of rearranged TCR beta genes was amplified from genomic DNA by a multiplex PCR assay. On the Illumina HiSeq System, the amplified TCR beta libraries were sequenced as 87-base-pair reads. The source study handled its data this way. In a later analysis, 80 million or so unique TCR beta chains were counted across the roughly 700 repertoires, and some 10 million of these chains were shared by at least two donors. To remove PCR and sequencing errors, raw reads were error-corrected and collapsed into unique sequences using a nearest-neighbor algorithm that merged closely related sequences. CDR3 sequences were aligned to IMGT reference sequences to assign V, D and J gene segments. For a sequence to be retained, at least a six-nucleotide match to both a V gene segment and a J gene segment was required. A rearrangement counted as productive if the CDR3 had no stop codons and remained in frame with V and J, and every other rearrangement counted as non-productive. CDR3 was defined by IMGT convention, running from the second conserved V-encoded cysteine to the conserved J-encoded phenylalanine. In an earlier analysis of more than 550 of the donors, sequences lacking an unambiguous match to a single V gene segment were excluded. In an earlier analysis of several hundred of the donors, a V segment was called functional when productive rearrangements were above 56.7%, and segregating when the standard deviation between donors exceeded 5%. A statistical classification framework was built for diagnosing cytomegalovirus status from the catalog of TCR beta chain sequences. In a later analysis, TCR nucleotide sequences were compared against IMGT/GENE-DB human TR gene sequences so that V and J genes could be assigned. Using the TCRdist pipeline, a later analysis assigned CDR3 sequences along with most-parsimonious VDJ recombination scenarios. A later analysis defined each TCR beta chain by its CDR3 amino acid sequence plus V-gene family, and excluded reads lacking a unique V-gene family. As a way to deal with suspected cross-contamination and a sequencing artifact, a later analysis dropped over 550 nucleotide sequences that were highly shared and had low generation probability. In a later analysis, a clonal expansion index for each public chain was calculated from normalized within-repertoire ranks of inferred template counts. A later analysis computed generation probabilities with a VDJ recombination model fitted to out-of-frame rearrangements, and checked the results against IGoR. In a later analysis, TCR-TCR, TCR-HLA and TCR-CMV co-occurrence was scored with hypergeometric tests, and a repertoire-size bias correction was applied to TCR pairs. False discovery rates were estimated in a later analysis by permuting HLA or CMV assignments 20 times. A later analysis grouped co-occurring TCRs with DBSCAN, adding TCRdist sequence similarity when clustering within HLA-allele-positive subsets. Repertoires with fewer than 30,000 or more than 120,000 public chains, plus five repertoires with anomalous nucleotide sharing, were excluded from co-occurrence clustering. The table was pulled from immuneACCESS by TCRdb, which kept in-frame rearrangements only. Such tables lose some clones; where checked, under half of the loss comes from unresolved V genes, and the rest has no known cause. V and J calls and clone size are copied from that table; D and trimming were computed from the DNA. This sample comprises about 190,000 clones, 65% to 75% of them detected only once. Together, the top ten hold approximately 4.6% of the sample.

With respect to this clone: The target of this receptor is not known. No base-level quality is on record; no much larger clone is a single base apart.

The receptor's source is a man aged 30-40 years in good health and CMV-seropositive. The sequencing input was PBMCs. This sequence uses TRBV7-8 and TRBJ1-1; TRBD1 agrees with 8 junctional bases. The nucleotide sequence reads TGTGCCAGCAGACAGGGGGTGAACACTGAAGCTTTCTTT. Translated, it gives CASRQGVNTEAFF.